This passage covers 23 T cell receptor beta chains from one sample sequenced in a study of CD8+ T cells in alopecia areata. RNA, once extracted, was reverse transcribed into cDNA for use as the sequencing template. Sequencing was performed with immunoSEQ multiplex PCR; in TCRdb, only in-frame clones are kept and a portion is missing. The table lists about 210,000 clones, roughly two fifths of them singletons. The treatment: oral pan-JAK inhibitor, 5-10 mg twice daily. The specimen comprised CD4+ T cells sorted from blood, sampled at roughly week 30, from a patient treated with tofacitinib. All receptors derive from a human donor with alopecia areata.

This clone was found many times. The V call is TRBV30, the J call TRBJ1-1; D gene unclear. The CDR3 contains 13 residues. Trimming stripped 4 bases from V and 1 base from J, with 10 bases between. The germline gives CDR1 GTSNPN, CDR2 SVGIG (reference sequence). The CDR3 DNA reads as TGTGCCTGGATGGATCGACCGAACACTGAAGCTTTCTTT. Translated, it gives CAWMDRPNTEAFF.

V usage is TRBV18 and J usage is TRBJ1-1; D unresolved. V lost 2 bases, J lost 2 bases, and 12 bases lay in between. The germline CDR1 and CDR2 sequences are KGHSH and LQKENI. The CDR3 covers 15 residues. DNA of the CDR3: TGTGCCAGCTCACCAAGAACAGTAGGAAACACTGAAGCTTTCTTT. This encodes CASSPRTVGNTEAFF.

This clone came up a few times. This chain connects TRBV29-1 to TRBJ1-2, with a tentative D call TRBD1 (5 bases). The CDR3 consists of 16 residues. The germline gives CDR1 SQVTM, CDR2 ANQGSEA. Trimming removed 4 bases from V and 5 bases from J, with 23 bases in between. The CDR3 DNA sequence: TGCAGCGTTGCCGGGGGTACAAACGACTTGGCTTATGGCTACACCTTC. It translates to CSVAGGTNDLAYGYTF.

The chain links TRBV1 to TRBJ2-7. TRBV1 is tagged as a pseudogene. The CDR3 runs 10 residues. The CDR3 DNA reads TGCACCAGCAGCCGGGGCGAGCAGTACTTC. It encodes CTSSRGEQYF.

The chain combines TRBV7-9 with TRBJ1-1, with TRBD1 as a possible D gene (5 bases). Looked up from germline, CDR1 is SEHNR and CDR2 is FQNEAQ (reference sequence). Trimming took 0 bases from V and 7 from J, leaving 12 bases between them. This CDR3 has 14 amino acids. CDR3: CASSLAGPRGEAFF. The CDR3 DNA reads TGTGCCAGCAGCTTAGCGGGGCCTCGGGGTGAAGCTTTCTTT. Using reference TRBV7-9 and TRBJ1-1 for the parts outside the CDR3, the full variable domain is DTGVSQNPRHKITKRGQNVTFRCDPISEHNRLYWYRQTLGQGPEFLTYFQNEAQLEKSRLLSDRFSAERPKGSFSTLEIQRTEQGDSAMYLCASSLAGPRGEAFFGQGTRLTVV.

The chain employs TRBV6-1 and TRBJ1-4; 8 positions match TRBD1. J gave up 1 base and V 4 bases, and 5 bases lay outside the gene matches. Per the germline V gene, CDR1 is MNHNS and CDR2 is SASEGT. The CDR3 runs to 16 residues. The DNA for the CDR3 is TGTGCCAGCAGTGTTGACAGGGGTTTAACTAATGAAAAACTGTTTTTT. It encodes CASSVDRGLTNEKLFF.

This chain uses TRBV30 with TRBJ2-3, with TRBD1 matching 9 bases. The CDR3 sequence is 15 residues long. Germline V lookup: CDR1 GTSNPN, CDR2 SVGIG (reference sequence). J lost 5 bases, V lost 4 bases, and 10 bases had no gene match. The CDR3 protein is CAWTLQGARGDTQYF. CDR3 nucleotides: TGTGCCTGGACCTTACAGGGGGCCCGCGGAGATACGCAGTATTTT.

The chain recombines TRBV7-2 with TRBJ2-4; the D gene could be TRBD1 or TRBD2 (6 bases each). Trimming left V 6 bases short and J 4 bases short, with 16 bases between. The CDR3 length is 15 residues. Germline V CDR1 and CDR2: SGHTA, FQGNSA. The CDR3 sequence is CASSFGWGAKNIQYF. CDR3 sequence (DNA): TGTGCCAGCAGTTTCGGGTGGGGGGCTAAAAACATTCAGTACTTC. Full variable domain (rest looked up from reference TRBV7-2 and TRBJ2-4): GAGVSQSPSNKVTEKGKDVELRCDPISGHTALYWYRQSLGQGLEFLIYFQGNSAPDKSGLPSDRFSAERTGGSVSTLTIQRTQQEDSAVYLCASSFGWGAKNIQYFGAGTRLSVL.

This chain uses TRBV6-5 with TRBJ1-1, with TRBD1 matching over 8 bases. This CDR3 has 16 amino acids. Per germline, CDR1 MNHEY and CDR2 SVGAGI. V was pared by 2 bases and J by 5 bases, with 10 bases of the junction left unmatched. DNA of the CDR3: TGTGCCAGCAGTTACACCCGTCCGGACAGGGAGACTGAAGCTTTCTTT. As protein: CASSYTRPDRETEAFF.

The sample holds many counts of this clone. V usage is TRBV5-1 and J usage is TRBJ2-7, with a tentative D call TRBD2 (6 bases). Germline loops: CDR1 SGHRS, CDR2 YFSETQ. The V and J ends lost 4 bases and 5 bases respectively, with 22 bases between them. This CDR3 comprises 16 residues. In nucleotides, the CDR3 is TGCGCCAGCAGCCCGGTCCGGGACTCATTAAACAACGAGCAGTACTTC. Translation gives CASSPVRDSLNNEQYF.

This clone was recorded a few times. The CDR3 sequence is CASSPVFGSEAFF. In DNA, the CDR3 is TGTGCCAGCTCACCAGTTTTTGGCTCTGAAGCTTTCTTT. The chain carries TRBV18 and TRBJ1-1; D gene ambiguous. V shed 2 bases and J shed 6 bases, with 10 bases lying between them. Germline CDR1 KGHSH, CDR2 LQKENI. The CDR3 consists of 13 residues.

This clone has more than one count but fewer than ten. This chain connects TRBV5-1 to TRBJ2-1; 7 nucleotides agree with TRBD2. V shed 4 bases, J shed 5 bases, and the junction held 9 bases outside the gene matches. Germline V lookup: CDR1 SGHRS, CDR2 YFSETQ. The CDR3 spans 15 residues. CDR3 in amino acids: CASSGPGLLNNEQFF. CDR3 coding DNA: TGCGCCAGCAGCGGGCCGGGACTACTAAACAATGAGCAGTTCTTC.

The chain is built from TRBV4-1 and TRBJ2-7; 10 bases are shared with TRBD1. Germline CDR1 MGHRA, CDR2 YSYEKL. The CDR3 runs to 15 residues. V lost 1 base, J lost 5 bases, and 5 bases stayed unmatched. CDR3 coding DNA: TGCGCCAGCAGCCAAGGCGCCGGACAGGGGGACGAGCAGTACTTC. As protein: CASSQGAGQGDEQYF.

This clone was seen more than once but under ten times. The V call is TRBV5-5, the J call TRBJ2-1, with no clear D. The germline V gene encodes CDR1 SGHKS and CDR2 YYEKEE (reference sequence). Trimming cost V 1 base and J 1 base, with 9 bases left between them. The CDR3 sequence is 15 residues long. CDR3 sequence reads: CASSLTAVSYNEQFF. CDR3 DNA sequence: TGTGCCAGCAGCTTGACGGCAGTTTCCTACAATGAGCAGTTCTTC.

In its sample, this clone was seen a few times. V usage is TRBV25-1 and J usage is TRBJ1-1; 8 nucleotides match TRBD1. The junction had 3 bases not matched to a gene; V was cut back by 8 bases and J by 7 bases. The CDR3 is 11 amino acids. The germline V gene has CDR1 MGHDK and CDR2 SYGVNS. CDR3 sequence: CASLTGGEAFF. In DNA form, the CDR3 reads TGTGCCAGCTTAACAGGGGGTGAAGCTTTCTTT.

Only a few counts were recorded for this clone. V is TRBV15 and J is TRBJ2-7; D perhaps matches TRBD1 (6 bases). Germline V gene sequence: CDR1 LNHNV, CDR2 YYDKDF (reference sequence). The CDR3 has 14 residues. V shed 6 bases and J shed 2 bases, with 14 bases lying between them. CDR3 DNA sequence: TGTGCCACCAGAGAGGCACAGGGACCCTACGAGCAGTACTTC. It codes for CATREAQGPYEQYF.

This chain's CDR3 is CASSLLRSGSNNEQFF. The CDR3 DNA sequence: TGTGCCAGCAGCTTGTTAAGGAGCGGGAGTAACAATGAGCAGTTCTTC. The gene calls are TRBV5-6 and TRBJ2-1, with 8 bases aligning to TRBD2. The CDR3 spans 16 residues. Unmatched junction bases numbered 8, after V lost 1 base and J lost 5 bases. The germline V gene encodes CDR1 SGHDT and CDR2 YYEEEE.

A remark on this clone: The identical CDR3 is also encoded by other nucleotide sequences in the sample. This rearrangement joins TRBV29-1 to TRBJ2-4; D call uncertain. CDR1 and CDR2 from the germline V gene are SQVTM and ANQGSEA. V was clipped by 4 bases and J by 0 bases, with 10 bases between them. This CDR3 has 14 residues. The CDR3 here is CSVGDRLAKNIQYF. In nucleotides, the CDR3 is TGCAGCGTTGGGGATCGTCTAGCCAAAAACATTCAGTACTTC. The full variable domain, its missing parts supplied by reference TRBV29-1 and TRBJ2-4, is SAVISQKPSRDICQRGTSLTIQCQVDSQVTMMFWYRQQPGQSLTLIATANQGSEATYESGFVIDKFPISRPNLTFSTLTVSNMSPEDSSIYLCSVGDRLAKNIQYFGAGTRLSVL.

This chain uses TRBV25-1 with TRBJ2-3; D is ambiguous. There are 17 residues in the CDR3. Trimming pared 1 base from V and 0 bases from J, leaving 14 bases between. CDR1 is MGHDK and CDR2 is SYGVNS in the germline V gene. The DNA of the CDR3 is TGTGCCAGCAGTGAATGGCGGCTCCGGGCTAGCACAGATACGCAGTATTTT. It specifies CASSEWRLRASTDTQYF. Based on the CDR3 plus reference TRBV25-1 and TRBJ2-3, the full variable domain is EADIYQTPRYLVIGTGKKITLECSQTMGHDKMYWYQQDPGMELHLIHYSYGVNSTEKGDLSSESTVSRIRTEHFPLTLESARPSHTSQYLCASSEWRLRASTDTQYFGPGTRLTVL.

The rearrangement links TRBV29-1 to TRBJ2-1; the D is unclear. The CDR3 has 12 amino acids. V lost 4 bases to trimming and J lost 5 bases, with 9 bases between them. Looked up from germline, CDR1 is SQVTM and CDR2 is ANQGSEA. The CDR3 coding sequence is TGCAGCGTTGTGCGTCTGAACAATGAGCAGTTCTTC. Protein sequence: CSVVRLNNEQFF.

The V call is TRBV29-1, the J call TRBJ1-2; possibly TRBD1 for D (6 bases). Trimming took off 4 bases at V and 5 bases at J, with 14 bases between the two ends. CDR1 and CDR2 (germline): SQVTM, ANQGSEA. The CDR3 has 13 residues. The CDR3 region has the DNA TGCAGCGTTGCAGGACAGCTGACGTATGGCTACACCTTC. Its protein is CSVAGQLTYGYTF.

The rearrangement uses TRBV30 and TRBJ1-2, with 9 bases lining up with TRBD1. V trimming: 8 bases; J trimming: 7 bases; junction bases outside the gene matches: 8. CDR3 length: 12 amino acids. The germline CDR1 and CDR2 sequences are GTSNPN and SVGIG (reference sequence). The chain's CDR3 is CARTGTGPGYTF. The CDR3 DNA reads as TGTGCCCGAACCGGGACAGGGCCTGGCTACACCTTC.

As concerns this clone: The same CDR3 also results from other DNA sequences found in this sample. The chain has TRBV5-1 and TRBJ1-1, with D tentatively TRBD1 (5 bases). Germline V gives CDR1 SGHRS, CDR2 YFSETQ. CDR3 length: 14 amino acids. The ends were cut back, 0 bases at V and 6 bases at J, with 12 bases in the middle. CDR3 protein: CASSLGGARAEAFF. The CDR3 region has the DNA TGCGCCAGCAGCTTGGGAGGGGCGAGGGCTGAAGCTTTCTTT. Looking up the rest from reference TRBV5-1 and TRBJ1-1 gives the full variable domain: KAGVTQTPRYLIKTRGQQVTLSCSPISGHRSVSWYQQTPGQGLQFLFEYFSETQRNKGNFPGRFSGRQFSNSRSEMNVSTLELGDSALYLCASSLGGARAEAFFGQGTRLTVV.